One and the same sample provided the 21 T cell receptor beta chains below, sequenced in a study of Tregs in tolerant kidney transplant recipients. The table came from immunoSEQ multiplex PCR; TCRdb's copy has only in-frame clones and leaves some out. The sample has roughly 48,000 clones; the top ten hold 0.7% to 0.95%. This material consisted of CD4+ T cells from blood, taken before the transplant. The receptor set was obtained from a human donor who received a combined kidney and bone marrow transplant.

On this clone: The CDR3 extends 3 residues past the end of the read, so its final part is completed from the germline J gene. The chain carries TRBV7-3 and TRBJ1-1, with TRBD1 matching 10 bases. Trimming cost V 5 bases and J 2 bases; bases outside gene matches: 2. The CDR3 is 14 residues long. Germline assignment: CDR1 SGHTA and CDR2 FQGTGA. Here the CDR3 reads CASSRTGGNTEAFF. The CDR3 bases that were read are TGTGCCAGCAGCCGGACAGGGGGAAACACTGAA. Based on the CDR3 plus reference TRBV7-3 and TRBJ1-1, the full variable domain is GAGVSQTPSNKVTEKGKYVELRCDPISGHTALYWYRQSLGQGPEFLIYFQGTGAADDSGLPNDRFFAVRPEGSVSTLKIQRTERGDSAVYLCASSRTGGNTEAFFGQGTRLTVV.

In regard to this clone: From the germline J gene comes the end of the CDR3, since the read stops 3 residues before it. V usage is TRBV20-1 and J usage is TRBJ2-2, with D perhaps TRBD2 (6 bases). The CDR3 has 14 amino acids. The germline gives CDR1 DFQATT, CDR2 SNEGSKA (reference sequence). V shed 2 bases and J shed 4 bases, with 11 bases lying between them. CDR3 DNA (partial): TGCAGTGCTAGAAATCTAGCGTTCACCGGGGAG. Its translation: CSARNLAFTGE. In full, the CDR3 reads CSARNLAFTGELFF.

To note about this clone: Coverage ceases 3 residues before the CDR3 finishes, and the germline J gene fills in the end. V gene TRBV5-1 combines with J gene TRBJ2-7; perhaps TRBD2 as D (5 bases). With 3 bases removed from V and 3 bases from J, the gap between germline ends came to 13 bases. This CDR3 region has 14 residues. Germline V gene lookup returns CDR1 SGHRS and CDR2 YFSETQ. The sequenced CDR3 bases are TGCGCCAGCAGCTGGGTGGCTAGCCACTACGAG. Translated, it gives CASSWVASHYE. The full CDR3 protein is CASSWVASHYEQYF.

A word on this clone: The CDR3 goes on 3 residues after the read ends, and that part is filled in from the germline J gene. This sample includes further DNA sequences coding for the same CDR3. The V and J genes are TRBV5-1 and TRBJ1-4; 9 positions agree with TRBD1. V was pared by 3 bases and J by 1 base, with 1 base of the junction left unmatched. CDR3 length equals 15 residues. Germline loops: CDR1 SGHRS, CDR2 YFSETQ. The CDR3 DNA, read in part, is TGCGCCAGCAGCTCGGGACAGGGAACTAATGAAAAA. Translated: CASSSGQGTNEK. In full, the CDR3 reads CASSSGQGTNEKLFF.

Worth noting for this clone: The read is 3 residues too short to cover the CDR3 end, so that end is filled in from the germline J gene. The chain links TRBV20-1 to TRBJ1-1; the D is unclear. Germline V gives CDR1 DFQATT, CDR2 SNEGSKA (reference sequence). The CDR3 loop spans 9 amino acids. CDR3 in amino acids: CSARDLAFF. The CDR3 DNA, read in part, is TGCAGTGCTAGAGATCTG.

Of note for this clone: The read finishes 3 residues shy of the CDR3 end, and the germline J gene is used to complete it. The chain couples TRBV7-6 to TRBJ2-5, with D unresolved. The CDR3 has 12 residues. Between the trimmed V and J ends, which lost 6 bases and 5 bases, there was a span of 10 bases. CDR1 SGHVS and CDR2 FNYEAQ come from the germline V gene. This CDR3 is CASSHQVETQYF. CDR3 bases read: TGTGCCAGCAGTCACCAGGTGGAGACC.

Remarks on this clone: The observed sequence ends 3 residues before the CDR3 terminus, with the missing tail filled in from the germline J gene. This sequence joins TRBV19 and TRBJ1-5; D perhaps matches TRBD1 (5 bases). Germline V CDR1 and CDR2: LNHDA, SQIVND (reference sequence). V dropped 3 bases and J dropped 1 base, with 10 bases sitting between them. The CDR3 runs 15 residues. The part of the CDR3 DNA that was read is TGTGCCAGTAGTATTACTGGGGGGAGCAATCAGCCC. Protein product: CASSITGGSNQP. The whole CDR3 region reads CASSITGGSNQPQHF.

Turning to this clone: With the read ending 3 residues before the CDR3 end, the germline J gene is used to fill in that end. The genes are TRBV20-1 and TRBJ1-6, with 10 nucleotides matching TRBD1. Germline CDR1 and CDR2: DFQATT and SNEGSKA (reference sequence). This CDR3 contains 14 residues. V dropped 3 bases and J dropped 10; count of bases not matched to a gene: 6. CDR3 bases read: TGCAGTGCTAGGACCGGACAGGGGGGGTCACCC. Translated: CSARTGQGGSP. In full, the CDR3 is CSARTGQGGSPLHF.

Remarks on this clone: Coverage ceases 3 residues before the CDR3 finishes, and the germline J gene fills in the end. The chain couples TRBV18 to TRBJ2-1; 7 bases map to TRBD2. V dropped 4 bases and J dropped 6; count of bases not matched to a gene: 12. CDR3 length: 16 residues. The germline V gene has CDR1 KGHSH and CDR2 LQKENI. Here the CDR3 reads CASSRGSSGNSNEQFF. The sequenced CDR3 bases are TGTGCCAGCTCACGTGGGAGCAGCGGGAACTCCAATGAG.

The CDR3 DNA, read in part, is TGCGCCAGCAGCTTGGGTCCTGCAGATACG. Its protein product is CASSLGPADT. The entire CDR3 sequence reads CASSLGPADTQYF. J is TRBJ2-3 and V is TRBV5-1; D is unclear. The CDR3 is cut off 3 residues early in the read; its end comes from the germline J gene. The V end was cut by 0 bases, the J end by 4 bases, with 6 bases between. CDR1 is SGHRS and CDR2 is YFSETQ in the germline V gene. The CDR3 runs to 13 residues.

On this clone: The read finishes 3 residues shy of the CDR3 end, and the germline J gene is used to complete it. The chain employs TRBV5-1 and TRBJ1-1, with D perhaps matching TRBD1 (6 bases). Germline loops: CDR1 SGHRS, CDR2 YFSETQ. The length of the CDR3 is 14 residues. The CDR3 loop reads CASRPSAGTNEAFF. The DNA read from the CDR3 is TGCGCCAGCAGACCATCGGCCGGGACAAACGAA.

Of note for this clone: From the germline J gene comes the end of the CDR3, since the read stops 3 residues before it. This chain links TRBV28 with TRBJ1-4; 8 bases match TRBD1. Per germline, CDR1 MDHEN and CDR2 SYDVKM. With V trimmed by 4 bases and J by 4 bases, 5 bases remained unmatched. This CDR3 comprises 15 residues. The part of the CDR3 DNA that was read is TGTGCCAGCAGTTGGGGGGGACAGGTTAATGAAAAA. It translates to CASSWGGQVNEK. The full-length CDR3 reads as CASSWGGQVNEKLFF. The whole variable domain, remainder taken from reference TRBV28 and TRBJ1-4, is DVKVTQSSRYLVKRTGEKVFLECVQDMDHENMFWYRQDPGLGLRLIYFSYDVKMKEKGDIPEGYSVSREKKERFSLILESASTNQTSMYLCASSWGGQVNEKLFFGSGTQLSVL.

Incomplete CDR3 DNA: TGTGCCAGCAGCCCCAGACTAGCGGGAGGGTGGGCAGATACG. It is translated as CASSPRLAGGWADT. The complete CDR3 reads CASSPRLAGGWADTQYF. The V gene is TRBV4-2, the J gene TRBJ2-3; TRBD2 matches at 14 bases. The CDR3 end falls 3 residues outside the read, so it is completed with the germline J gene. The CDR3 loop spans 17 amino acids. Germline trimming cut 4 bases from V and 4 bases from J; bases unmatched to any gene: 7. Germline values: CDR1 LGHNA, CDR2 YNFKEQ.

As for this clone: The read ends 3 residues shy of where the CDR3 ends; the end is completed using the germline J gene. The chain is built from TRBV7-2 and TRBJ1-1, with D possibly matching TRBD1 (6 bases). The germline V gene encodes CDR1 SGHTA and CDR2 FQGNSA. The CDR3 length is 14 residues. V lost 4 bases, J lost 3 bases, and 12 bases lay in between. The CDR3 loop is CASSSGDGYTEAFF. Incomplete CDR3 DNA: TGTGCCAGCAGCTCAGGGGACGGCTACACTGAA.

Concerning this clone itself: The missing CDR3 end, 3 residues past where the read stops, is filled in from the germline J gene. This chain connects TRBV7-2 to TRBJ2-5, with 9 bases fitting TRBD1. Germline lookup yields CDR1 SGHTA and CDR2 FQGNSA. The CDR3 is made up of 14 amino acids. V shed 5 bases, J shed 4 bases, and the junction held 5 bases outside the gene matches. CDR3 DNA, as far as it was read: TGTGCCAGCAGCCCCCGGACAGGGGCAGAGACC. Its translation: CASSPRTGAET. The whole CDR3 protein is CASSPRTGAETQYF. Drawing the rest from reference TRBV7-2 and TRBJ2-5, the complete variable domain is GAGVSQSPSNKVTEKGKDVELRCDPISGHTALYWYRQSLGQGLEFLIYFQGNSAPDKSGLPSDRFSAERTGGSVSTLTIQRTQQEDSAVYLCASSPRTGAETQYFGPGTRLLVL.

Regarding this clone: The missing CDR3 end, 3 residues past where the read stops, is filled in from the germline J gene. V and J are TRBV7-9 and TRBJ1-1; D may be TRBD1 (5 bases). Germline values: CDR1 SEHNR, CDR2 FQNEAQ (reference sequence). The CDR3 has 14 residues. Trimming removed 1 base from V and 7 bases from J, with 13 bases in between. The part of the CDR3 DNA that was read is TGTGCCAGCAGCTTAGTCGACAGCCTATATGAA. It translates to CASSLVDSLYE. The whole CDR3 sequence is CASSLVDSLYEAFF.

On this clone itself: The read falls 3 residues short of the CDR3 end, and the missing part is taken from the germline J gene. This chain uses TRBV7-6 with TRBJ1-1, with 8 bases fitting TRBD1. Trimming at V came to 5 bases and at J to 5 bases, leaving 16 bases not matched to a gene. The CDR3 consists of 17 residues. Looked up from germline, CDR1 is SGHVS and CDR2 is FNYEAQ. CDR3 DNA, as far as it was read: TGTGCCAGCAGCAAATGGGGCCGAGGACAGGGTGAGACTGAA. Its translation: CASSKWGRGQGETE. The full CDR3 protein reads CASSKWGRGQGETEAFF.

Regarding this clone: The read halts 3 residues ahead of the CDR3 end, with the missing end drawn from the germline J gene. The chain uses TRBV10-1 and TRBJ2-7; no definite D call. Trimming stripped 10 bases from V and 4 bases from J, with 8 bases between. The CDR3 covers 10 residues. Germline V CDR1 and CDR2: WNHNN, SYGVQD (reference sequence). The CDR3 bases that were read are TGCGCCACCCAGACTTACGAG. It translates to CATQTYE. The complete CDR3 sequence is CATQTYEQYF.

In regard to this clone: The sequenced fragment ends 3 residues before the CDR3 boundary, so the rest is inferred from the germline J gene. This chain links TRBV11-1 with TRBJ2-5, with 8 nucleotides matching TRBD1. This CDR3 spans 13 amino acids. Germline V gene data show CDR1 as SGHAT and CDR2 as FQDESV (reference sequence). The trim removed 1 base at V and 5 bases at J, leaving 0 bases unmatched. CDR3: CASSLGQGETQYF. CDR3 bases read: TGTGCCAGCAGCTTAGGACAGGGGGAGACC.

As concerns this clone: The read terminates 3 residues before the CDR3 end, so the remaining end is supplied by the germline J gene. The chain uses TRBV2 and TRBJ1-1; 7 bases align to TRBD1. Germline loops: CDR1 SNHLY, CDR2 FYNNEI. The CDR3 extends over 15 amino acids. Trimming took 6 bases from V and 4 from J; bases not matched to a gene: 11. CDR3 DNA, as far as it was read: TGTGCCAGCAGGATGAGGGGGCTCAGAACCACTGAA. Protein sequence: CASRMRGLRTTE. The whole CDR3 reads CASRMRGLRTTEAFF.

Comment on this clone: With the read ending 3 residues before the CDR3 end, the germline J gene is used to fill in that end. This chain connects TRBV30 to TRBJ2-4; 10 bases map to TRBD1. Germline assignment: CDR1 GTSNPN and CDR2 SVGIG (reference sequence). CDR3 length: 14 residues. CDR3 sequence: CAWRPKTGGFIQYF. The DNA read from the CDR3 is TGTGCCTGGAGACCCAAGACAGGGGGCTTTATT. Together with reference TRBV30 and TRBJ2-4, the CDR3 gives the full variable domain: SQTIHQWPATLVQPVGSPLSLECTVEGTSNPNLYWYRQAAGRGLQLLFYSVGIGQISSEVPQNLSASRPQDRQFILSSKKLLLSDSGFYLCAWRPKTGGFIQYFGAGTRLSVL.